One and the same sample provided the 11 T cell receptor beta chains below, sequenced in a study of neoadjuvant anti-PD-1 for oral cavity cancer. The time point: after neoadjuvant nivolumab, at surgical resection. Data came from immunoSEQ multiplex PCR; TCRdb stores just in-frame clones and leaves some out. This sample has roughly 14,000 clones; around 75% occur once, and the top ten carry less than 2.5%. The input for sequencing was PBMCs, taken after nivolumab (anti-PD-1) treatment. The receptor set was obtained from a person between 40 and 80 years old with oral cavity squamous cell carcinoma.

The chain recombines TRBV7-8 with TRBJ2-3; 9 bases are a match to TRBD2. CDR3 size: 20 residues. The germline V gene encodes CDR1 SGHVS and CDR2 FQNEAQ. V lost 5 bases and J lost 2; bases outside the gene matches: 20. The CDR3 region is CASSPSRGLAKLTDTDTQYF. The DNA for the CDR3 is TGTGCCAGCAGCCCCTCCCGAGGACTAGCGAAGTTGACCGACACAGATACGCAGTATTTT. The full variable domain, in which reference TRBV7-8 and TRBJ2-3 provide the parts outside the CDR3, is GAGVSQSPRYKVAKRGQDVALRCDPISGHVSLFWYQQALGQGPEFLTYFQNEAQLDKSGLPSDRFFAERPEGSVSTLKIQRTQQEDSAVYLCASSPSRGLAKLTDTDTQYFGPGTRLTVL.

This clone was counted a single time. V is TRBV2 and J is TRBJ2-1, with D uncertain. V was clipped by 8 bases and J by 0 bases, with 17 bases between them. CDR1 SNHLY and CDR2 FYNNEI come from the germline V gene. This CDR3 region has 16 residues. The CDR3 DNA follows: TGTGCCAGCCCCCAACGGGCGGAAAGCTCCTACAATGAGCAGTTCTTC. This translates into CASPQRAESSYNEQFF.

The chain uses TRBV6-6 and TRBJ1-4; TRBD1 might be the D (5 bases). The CDR3 totals 14 residues. Germline CDR1 and CDR2: MNHNY and SVGAGI (reference sequence). V lost 6 bases and J 12 bases, leaving 20 bases between the germline ends. In DNA form, the CDR3 reads TGTGCCAGCAGCAACGTGGGGGTGCTCGGGGAACTGTTTTTT. It specifies CASSNVGVLGELFF.

This chain joins TRBV7-8 and TRBJ1-2; a weak D match, TRBD1 (5 bases). V was clipped by 4 bases and J by 4 bases, with 25 bases between them. Germline V gene lookup returns CDR1 SGHVS and CDR2 FQNEAQ. This CDR3 contains 18 residues. This chain's CDR3 is CASSSAPGLTSNLYGYTF. As DNA, the CDR3 is TGTGCCAGCAGCTCCGCTCCGGGGCTAACCTCGAACCTCTATGGCTACACCTTC.

This clone has a handful of counts. The V and J genes are TRBV21-1 and TRBJ1-2; the tabulated D call, TRBD1, remains unverified against the DNA. TRBV21-1 is shown as a pseudogene. The CDR3 sequence is 14 residues long. CDR3 amino acids: CASSKLQGYYGYTF. The DNA for the CDR3 is TGTGCCAGCAGCAAATTGCAGGGATACTATGGCTACACCTTC.

This sequence joins TRBV7-8 and TRBJ2-7; 13 positions agree with TRBD2. The CDR3 is 16 residues long. The J segment lost 5 bases and the V segment lost 1 base, leaving 5 bases of the junction unmatched. Looked up from germline, CDR1 is SGHVS and CDR2 is FQNEAQ. The CDR3 loop is CASSLVRLAGGNEQYF. The CDR3 DNA reads as TGTGCCAGCAGCTTAGTCCGACTAGCGGGAGGTAACGAGCAGTACTTC.

This clone was recorded a few times. V gene TRBV6-6 combines with J gene TRBJ2-7; a possible D gene is TRBD2 (6 bases). The V end lost 2 bases, the J end lost 2 bases, and 7 bases lay between the germline ends. The CDR3 runs to 13 residues. In germline, CDR1 is MNHNY, CDR2 SVGAGI (reference sequence). CDR3 loop: CASSYGGTYEQYF. The CDR3 coding sequence is TGTGCCAGCAGTTACGGGGGGACCTACGAGCAGTACTTC.

J is TRBJ2-5 and V is TRBV10-3, with TRBD1 matching 7 bases. CDR3 length: 15 amino acids. The trim removed 2 bases at V and 3 bases at J, leaving 6 bases unmatched. Germline assignment: CDR1 ENHRY and CDR2 SYGVKD. The CDR3 is CAISEAGQAKETQYF. CDR3 DNA: TGTGCCATCAGTGAGGCCGGACAGGCCAAAGAGACCCAGTACTTC.

J is TRBJ2-7 and V is TRBV7-9, with 8 bases fitting TRBD1. With 5 bases clipped from V and 7 bases from J, the junction kept 10 bases outside the gene matches. Per the germline V gene, CDR1 is SEHNR and CDR2 is FQNEAQ (reference sequence). CDR3 length: 14 residues. Here the CDR3 reads CASSILGQGGEQYF. Written as DNA, the CDR3 is TGTGCCAGCAGCATCCTAGGACAGGGCGGGGAGCAGTACTTC.

For the CDR3, the DNA is TGTGCCAGTAGTATAGATCTCTTAGTTGGGATCAGGGGAGGAGGCACTGAAGCTTTCTTT. It codes for CASSIDLLVGIRGGGTEAFF. The gene calls are TRBV19 and TRBJ1-1; possibly TRBD1 for D (6 bases). Germline assignment: CDR1 LNHDA and CDR2 SQIVND (reference sequence). The CDR3 loop spans 20 amino acids. V was trimmed by 0 bases and J by 4 bases, leaving 27 bases between them.

This clone was observed a handful of times. The chain is built from TRBV4-1 and TRBJ1-5, with 7 bases identical to TRBD1. Unmatched junction bases numbered 15, after V lost 0 bases and J lost 7 bases. CDR3 length: 18 amino acids. In germline, CDR1 is MGHRA, CDR2 YSYEKL. CDR3 sequence (DNA): TGCGCCAGCAGCCAAGAGTTAGGGGGCGGTTTCGGGAACCAGCCCCAGCATTTT. Its translation: CASSQELGGGFGNQPQHF.